The rows below give T cell receptor beta chains drawn from one sample of a study of cytomegalovirus exposure and HLA in healthy donors. Sequencing was performed with immunoSEQ multiplex PCR; in TCRdb, only in-frame clones are kept and a portion is missing. The sample has about 120,000 clones, 70% to 90% seen once. Sequenced input: PBMCs. The receptors derive from a woman in her 30s in good health and CMV-seronegative. Both conserved end residues are part of each CDR3. D genes are given only for firm matches. Not all rows give a size; the values are once, few, many and, for expanded clones, a class.

v_gene	len	abundance	d_gene	j_gene	CDR3aa
TRBV5-1	14	NA	NA	TRBJ1-3	CASSPGGTGNTIYF
TRBV13	15	NA	NA	TRBJ2-2	CASSSGLGNTGELFF
TRBV7-9	16	NA	TRBD2	TRBJ2-1	CASRNDLTSRYNEQFF
TRBV5-4	14	NA	NA	TRBJ1-2	CASSPQQGGSGYTF
TRBV2	13	NA	NA	TRBJ2-2	CASSYRVTGELFF
TRBV7-2	16	NA	NA	TRBJ2-5	CASSHLVGSPQETQYF
TRBV7-9	15	once	TRBD2	TRBJ2-2	CASSVPGRDTGELFF
TRBV7-8	16	NA	TRBD1	TRBJ1-1	CASSSGGIRVYTEAFF
TRBV7-2	16	NA	TRBD1	TRBJ2-7	CASSLVSQGVSYEQYF
TRBV5-6	16	NA	NA	TRBJ1-5	CASSLGSAHSNQPQHF
TRBV27	15	NA	NA	TRBJ2-2	CASSLGRTSTGELFF
TRBV4-3	16	NA	TRBD1	TRBJ1-1	CASSQVQGAGNTEAFF
TRBV7-8	18	NA	TRBD1	TRBJ2-1	CASSLKQGTQISYNEQFF
TRBV6-6	13	NA	NA	TRBJ2-1	CASSPTEYNEQFF
TRBV30	12	NA	NA	TRBJ1-2	CAWSVRSYGYTF
TRBV6-6	16	once	TRBD2	TRBJ2-3	CASSYPGGEGTDTQYF
TRBV27	13	once	NA	TRBJ1-4	CASGGTKGEKLFF
TRBV5-4	13	NA	NA	TRBJ2-3	CASSLRGTDTQYF
TRBV5-1	14	NA	NA	TRBJ1-1	CASRPTGGNTEAFF
TRBV25-1	15	NA	TRBD2	TRBJ2-3	CASASSGGGTDTQYF
TRBV14	14	NA	NA	TRBJ2-2	CASSQVQGAGELFF
TRBV29-1	13	NA	TRBD1	TRBJ2-7	CSARGDRVYEQYF
TRBV5-6	15	NA	TRBD2	TRBJ2-2	CASSHSGGGTGELFF
TRBV5-6	15	once	NA	TRBJ1-2	CASSGAGRIISGYTF
TRBV2	13	NA	NA	TRBJ1-1	CASLQGRNTEAFF
TRBV7-2	15	NA	TRBD2	TRBJ2-5	CASSLGLAGAETQYF
TRBV6-1	15	medium-sized	TRBD2	TRBJ2-5	CASSGISGGAETQYF
TRBV7-6	15	NA	NA	TRBJ2-5	CASSVYSGYQETQYF
TRBV19	12	NA	NA	TRBJ1-4	CASSPRNEKLFF
TRBV10-3	14	NA	NA	TRBJ1-2	CAISPSPSNYGYTF
TRBV7-2	18	NA	TRBD2	TRBJ2-5	CASSLAGLAGGGQETQYF
TRBV10-3	11	NA	NA	TRBJ2-7	CAIGHTREQYF
TRBV7-2	15	NA	NA	TRBJ2-3	CASSLEGASTDTQYF
TRBV9	15	NA	TRBD2	TRBJ2-3	CASSVLAGGTDTQYF
TRBV4-1	16	NA	TRBD1	TRBJ1-4	CASSQPRDRGFQKLFF
TRBV18	13	NA	NA	TRBJ1-6	CASSPLDNSPLHF
TRBV2	13	NA	TRBD2	TRBJ2-7	CASSELAGSEQYF
TRBV6-5	13	NA	TRBD1	TRBJ1-2	CASRMTGKYGYTF
TRBV4-3	13	NA	NA	TRBJ1-2	CASSQSGVYGYTF
TRBV4-3	14	once	TRBD1	TRBJ2-1	CASSQRTGDNEQFF
TRBV7-3	14	few	NA	TRBJ1-1	CASSLTGLGTEAFF
TRBV19	15	NA	NA	TRBJ1-3	CASSIGVAAGNTIYF
TRBV30	14	NA	TRBD1	TRBJ1-2	CAWSVGQGVYGYTF
TRBV18	15	once	TRBD1	TRBJ1-5	CASSPDRGAYQPQHF
TRBV27	16	once	NA	TRBJ1-5	CASSLSERGNNQPQHF
TRBV11-2	13	NA	NA	TRBJ2-3	CASRNPTGNTQYF